Listed below are T cell receptor beta chains from one sample, sequenced in a study of OX40 agonist ivuxolimab in advanced cancers. Clones were read by immunoSEQ multiplex PCR, and TCRdb kept only the in-frame ones, dropping some. The sample yields 50,000 to 65,000 clones, roughly 85% seen once. The input for sequencing was CD4+ or CD8+ T cells sorted from blood, taken in a trial of the OX40 agonist ivuxolimab. The receptors were gathered from an adult with an advanced solid tumor such as melanoma, head and neck, liver or kidney cancer. CDR3s include the opening cysteine and the closing phenylalanine or tryptophan. A D gene is named only where the DNA matches it firmly. The size field is filled for only some rows; it gives once, few, many or a size class.

J,D,V,size,CDR3,DNA
TRBJ2-3,TRBD2,TRBV10-1,once,CASSDSASGDSWGTDTQYF,TGCGCCAGCAGTGATTCGGCTAGCGGGGATTCTTGGGGCACAGATACGCAGTATTTT
TRBJ2-5,-,TRBV30,once,CAWSLETQYF,TGTGCCTGGAGTTTAGAGACCCAGTACTTC
TRBJ2-7,-,TRBV11-2,-,CASSSIRDKPYEQYF,TGTGCCAGCAGCTCCATCCGGGACAAGCCCTACGAGCAGTACTTC
TRBJ1-4,-,TRBV7-8,-,CASSLVGQGGEKLFF,TGTGCCAGCAGCTTAGTCGGGCAGGGAGGGGAAAAACTGTTTTTT
TRBJ2-7,-,TRBV10-3,-,CAISESQRVSYEQYF,TGTGCCATCAGTGAGTCCCAGCGGGTATCCTACGAGCAGTACTTC
TRBJ1-2,TRBD1,TRBV27,-,CASSSALDRGNYGYTF,TGTGCCAGCAGTTCCGCATTGGACAGGGGGAATTATGGCTACACCTTC
TRBJ2-1,TRBD2,TRBV7-8,once,CASSLAGTSLDEQFF,TGTGCCAGCAGCTTAGCCGGGACTAGCTTGGATGAGCAGTTCTTC
TRBJ1-3,-,TRBV27,-,CASSSRQNSGNTIYF,TGTGCCAGCAGTTCCCGACAGAATAGTGGAAACACCATATATTTT
TRBJ2-1,-,TRBV5-6,few,CASSWTQNRATYNEQFF,TGTGCCAGCAGCTGGACCCAAAACAGGGCAACCTACAATGAGCAGTTCTTC
TRBJ2-7,-,TRBV27,-,CASSHKTGPIYEQYF,TGTGCCAGCAGTCATAAGACGGGGCCTATCTACGAGCAGTACTTC
TRBJ2-3,-,TRBV7-2,-,CASSLVAGVTDTQYF,TGTGCCAGCAGCTTAGTGGCGGGCGTCACAGATACGCAGTATTTT
TRBJ1-1,-,TRBV29-1,few,CSVAGHMNTEAFF,TGCAGCGTTGCAGGCCACATGAACACTGAAGCTTTCTTT
TRBJ1-2,TRBD1,TRBV6-1,-,CASSRWTGANYGYTF,TGTGCCAGCAGTAGATGGACAGGGGCTAACTATGGCTACACCTTC
TRBJ1-4,TRBD1,TRBV5-1,-,CASSLGGTGDEKLFF,TGCGCCAGCAGCTTGGGCGGGACAGGGGATGAAAAACTGTTTTTT
TRBJ2-3,-,TRBV18,-,CASSPPFGRQYF,TGTGCCAGCTCACCCCCTTTTGGACGGCAGTATTTT
TRBJ1-1,-,TRBV20-1,-,CSARPTEAFF,TGCAGTGCTAGACCCACTGAAGCTTTCTTT
TRBJ1-6,TRBD1,TRBV2,-,CASMTGATSIPFSPLHF,TGTGCCAGCATGACAGGGGCGACCTCTATCCCCTTTTCACCCCTCCACTTT
TRBJ1-1,-,TRBV10-3,-,CAISEDRDKTEAFF,TGTGCCATCAGTGAGGATAGAGACAAAACTGAAGCTTTCTTT
TRBJ1-2,TRBD1,TRBV18,-,CASSPINPGTGGRIYYGYTF,TGTGCCAGCTCACCAATTAACCCCGGGACAGGGGGGAGGATTTACTATGGCTACACCTTC
TRBJ2-7,-,TRBV19,-,CASRDSLYEQYF,TGTGCCAGTAGGGACAGTCTCTACGAGCAGTACTTC
TRBJ1-1,TRBD1,TRBV5-4,-,CASRSGQGSEAFF,TGTGCCAGCAGATCAGGACAGGGGTCTGAAGCTTTCTTT
TRBJ2-7,-,TRBV21-1,-,CASSKDSGPSLHEQYF,TGTGCCAGCAGCAAAGATTCTGGCCCTAGTCTCCACGAGCAGTACTTC
TRBJ2-7,TRBD1,TRBV5-4,-,CASSLRGQGDTYEQYF,TGTGCCAGCAGCTTGAGGGGACAGGGGGATACCTACGAGCAGTACTTC
TRBJ1-3,-,TRBV7-2,-,CASSLNQAGAGNTIYF,TGTGCCAGCAGCTTAAACCAAGCAGGGGCTGGAAACACCATATATTTT
TRBJ2-3,-,TRBV9,-,CASSVGAGGSDTQYF,TGTGCCAGCAGCGTAGGGGCAGGGGGGTCAGATACGCAGTATTTT
TRBJ2-7,TRBD1,TRBV7-2,-,CASSAQTGGYEQYF,TGTGCCAGCAGCGCACAGACAGGGGGATACGAGCAGTACTTC
TRBJ1-3,-,TRBV28,-,CASSFPGDRVGNTIYF,TGTGCCAGCAGTTTCCCGGGAGATCGCGTCGGAAACACCATATATTTT